The 28 T cell receptor beta chains given below trace back to one sample, sequenced in a study of vaccination and CD4 T cells after COVID-19. Cultured CD4+ T-cell DNA underwent Oncomine TCR Beta short-read sequencing. In TCRdb, the PCR reads were re-called with MiXCR into one record per CDR3 protein. The table includes some 7,300 distinct CDR3 sequences, just under 40% detected once. The antigens for these receptors are not known. Documented treatment: roughly 10-day PBMC culture with coronavirus spike peptide pools or control peptides (ViraFEST assay). Pre-COVID-19 pandemic sampling (2011-2018) yielded the unexposed donor's CD4+ T cells. Sequenced sample: CD4+ T cells from blood, cultured in vitro. These receptors all come from a human donor in good health.

This rearrangement joins TRBV6-1 to TRBJ2-7; 10 bases map to TRBD1. V lost 8 bases to trimming and J lost 6 bases; unmatched junction nucleotides: 10. CDR1 MNHNS and CDR2 SASEGT come from the germline V gene. CDR3 length: 14 residues. CDR3 sequence reads: CASAGTGEFSEQYF. CDR3 DNA: TGTGCCAGCGCCGGGACAGGGGAATTCAGCGAGCAGTACTTC.

V is TRBV6-2 or TRBV6-3 and J is TRBJ1-2; 9 bases map to TRBD1. Germline CDR1 reads MNHEY; CDR2 reads SVGEGT. With V trimmed by 0 bases and J by 6 bases, 2 bases remained unmatched. This CDR3 is 14 amino acids long. The CDR3 DNA sequence: TGTGCCAGCAGTTACTCGAACAGGGGGCATGGCTACACCTTC. Translating it yields CASSYSNRGHGYTF.

This clonotype has just a few counts. V and J are TRBV10-3 and TRBJ1-1; 9 positions agree with TRBD1. The CDR3 spans 13 residues. With 7 bases clipped from V and 5 bases from J, the junction kept 5 bases outside the gene matches. Germline V gene sequence: CDR1 ENHRY, CDR2 SYGVKD. CDR3 bases: TGTGCCATCAAGGGGACAGGGACGACTGAAGCTTTCTTT. It codes for CAIKGTGTTEAFF.

The V call is TRBV5-6, the J call TRBJ1-2, with 7 bases that match TRBD1. Per germline, CDR1 SGHDT and CDR2 YYEEEE. V lost 4 bases to trimming and J lost 5 bases; unmatched junction nucleotides: 5. There are 13 residues in the CDR3. This chain's CDR3 is CASSTGTAYGYTF. The CDR3 DNA reads TGTGCCAGCAGCACCGGGACAGCGTATGGCTACACCTTC.

This clonotype occurred a few times. The CDR3 DNA reads as TGTGCCAGCAGCTTATATGCCGCGGGGGGGACTCAAGAGACCCAGTACTTC. It yields the protein CASSLYAAGGTQETQYF. This rearrangement joins TRBV7-6 to TRBJ2-5; TRBD2 agrees at 9 bases. Per germline, CDR1 SGHVS and CDR2 FNYEAQ. The CDR3 is 17 residues long. Germline trimming cut 2 bases from V and 2 bases from J; bases unmatched to any gene: 9.

This clonotype is labeled as large. CDR3 loop: CASSLGQDSPLHF. The CDR3 DNA reads as TGTGCCAGCAGTCTGGGGCAGGATTCACCCCTCCACTTT. The gene calls are TRBV12-3 or TRBV12-4 and TRBJ1-6; D possibly corresponds to TRBD1 (5 bases). This CDR3 spans 13 amino acids. Trimming stripped 5 bases from V and 8 bases from J, with 10 bases between.

This clonotype was counted only a few times. The chain links TRBV18 to TRBJ2-1, with D possibly being TRBD1 or TRBD2 (6 bases each). This CDR3 is 19 amino acids long. V was trimmed by 3 bases and J by 2 bases, leaving 23 bases between them. The germline V gene encodes CDR1 KGHSH and CDR2 LQKENI. The CDR3 region has the DNA TGTGCCAGCTCACCCCCCTGGGGGGACCCACAGGGAACCTACAATGAGCAGTTCTTC. Residues: CASSPPWGDPQGTYNEQFF.

The chain combines TRBV6-1 with TRBJ1-2, with 11 nucleotides matching TRBD1. Germline V CDR1 and CDR2: MNHNS, SASEGT. V lost 6 bases to trimming and J lost 2 bases; unmatched junction nucleotides: 8. This CDR3 is 16 amino acids long. CDR3 amino acids: CASSRTGGALNYGYTF. In DNA, the CDR3 is TGTGCCAGCAGCCGGACAGGGGGCGCATTGAACTATGGCTACACCTTC.

The table lists this clonotype with a few counts. The J gene is TRBJ1-2, the V gene TRBV27; D gene unclear. The CDR3 totals 14 residues. From germline, CDR1 is MNHEY and CDR2 SMNVEV (reference sequence). V was trimmed by 5 bases and J by 2 bases, leaving 12 bases between them. DNA of the CDR3: TGTGCCAGCAGTCACGGGTCCCGAAACTATGGCTACACCTTC. Amino acid sequence: CASSHGSRNYGYTF.

The J gene is TRBJ1-6, the V gene TRBV11-2; 9 bases are shared with TRBD1. Germline assignment: CDR1 SGHAT and CDR2 FQNNGV. Trimming removed 0 bases from V and 8 bases from J; junction bases left unmatched: 2. The CDR3 spans 15 residues. In DNA form, the CDR3 reads TGTGCCAGCAGCTTAGAAGGGACAGGGTATTCACCCCTCCACTTT. Its protein is CASSLEGTGYSPLHF.

This clonotype was seen a handful of times. This chain links TRBV19 with TRBJ1-1, with no clear D. Germline V CDR1 and CDR2: LNHDA, SQIVND (reference sequence). The V and J ends lost 5 bases and 5 bases respectively, with 12 bases between them. There are 13 residues in the CDR3. The CDR3 sequence is CASSSAGGTEAFF. The CDR3 nucleotides are TGTGCCAGTAGTTCGGCCGGCGGGACTGAAGCTTTCTTT.

V usage is TRBV27 and J usage is TRBJ1-1; tentative D call: TRBD1 (6 bases). This CDR3 is built from 15 residues. V shed 5 bases and J shed 1 base, with 14 bases lying between them. Germline lookup yields CDR1 MNHEY and CDR2 SMNVEV (reference sequence). The CDR3 here is CASSSQQGPNTEAFF. For the CDR3, the DNA is TGTGCCAGCAGTAGCCAACAGGGCCCGAACACTGAAGCTTTCTTT.

The chain is built from TRBV19 and TRBJ1-1, with 9 bases identical to TRBD1. CDR1 is LNHDA, CDR2 SQIVND, per germline (reference sequence). The CDR3 extends over 17 amino acids. The V and J ends lost 10 bases and 6 bases, in that order; junction bases with no gene match: 21. The CDR3 region has the DNA TGTGCCACCCGGCCCGGGGGGGGCGGGACAGGGAAATCTGAAGCTTTCTTT. Protein: CATRPGGGGTGKSEAFF. The whole variable domain, filled in from reference TRBV19 and TRBJ1-1, reads DGGITQSPKYLFRKEGQNVTLSCEQNLNHDAMYWYRQDPGQGLRLIYYSQIVNDFQKGDIAEGYSVSREKKESFPLTVTSAQKNPTAFYLCATRPGGGGTGKSEAFFGQGTRLTVV.

The V gene is TRBV20-1, the J gene TRBJ2-5; TRBD2 might be the D (7 bases). From germline, CDR1 is DFQATT and CDR2 SNEGSKA (reference sequence). Deletions cut 6 bases from V and 6 bases from J, with 17 bases between. The CDR3 runs to 13 residues. The DNA of the CDR3 is TGCAGTGCAGCGTTAAGGGGGGGGAAGACCCAGTACTTC. This sequence encodes CSAALRGGKTQYF.

The V gene is TRBV6-5, the J gene TRBJ1-6; D is unresolved. Germline CDR1 MNHEY, CDR2 SVGAGI. Trimming took off 1 base at V and 8 bases at J, with 6 bases between the two ends. The CDR3 extends over 13 amino acids. This CDR3 is CASSYLEDSPLHF. The CDR3 region has the DNA TGTGCCAGCAGTTACTTGGAGGATTCACCCCTCCACTTT.

The chain has TRBV7-9 and TRBJ1-1; D gene uncertain. V lost 5 bases to trimming and J lost 2 bases, with 15 bases between them. Germline CDR1 and CDR2: SEHNR and FQNEAQ (reference sequence). The CDR3 is made up of 15 amino acids. CDR3 region: CASSPTGPPNTEAFF. As DNA, the CDR3 is TGTGCCAGCAGCCCAACCGGGCCCCCCAACACTGAAGCTTTCTTT. Based on the CDR3 plus reference TRBV7-9 and TRBJ1-1, the full variable domain is DTGVSQNPRHKITKRGQNVTFRCDPISEHNRLYWYRQTLGQGPEFLTYFQNEAQLEKSRLLSDRFSAERPKGSFSTLEIQRTEQGDSAMYLCASSPTGPPNTEAFFGQGTRLTVV.

V and J are TRBV20-1 and TRBJ2-7; D is perhaps TRBD1 (6 bases). This CDR3 comprises 14 residues. Germline V gene data show CDR1 as DFQATT and CDR2 as SNEGSKA (reference sequence). Trimming left V 7 bases short and J 0 bases short, with 16 bases between. CDR3 in DNA: TGCAGTGTCAAAGGCAGGGGTAGCTCCTACGAGCAGTACTTC. It codes for CSVKGRGSSYEQYF.

This rearrangement joins TRBV12-3 or TRBV12-4 to TRBJ1-1; no definite D call. This CDR3 is 14 amino acids long. The V gene lost 0 bases and the J gene lost 4 bases, with 9 bases spanning the gap. As DNA, the CDR3 is TGTGCCAGCAGTTTAGCTCCCGGACTCACTGAAGCTTTCTTT. Translation gives CASSLAPGLTEAFF.

The DNA of the CDR3 is TGTGCCAGCAGTGAGGGGTTTACCCAGCATTTT. The encoded protein is CASSEGFTQHF. This sequence joins TRBV6-1 and TRBJ1-5; D not certain. This CDR3 is 11 amino acids long. The V gene lost 3 bases and the J gene lost 11 bases, with 8 bases spanning the gap. CDR1 MNHNS and CDR2 SASEGT come from the germline V gene.

The chain employs TRBV7-3 and TRBJ2-2; 8 positions agree with TRBD2. The CDR3 sequence is 15 residues long. Trimming took 5 bases from V and 1 from J; bases not matched to a gene: 3. Germline CDR1 is SGHTA and CDR2 is FQGTGA. CDR3: CASSLSGGNTGELFF. Here the CDR3 DNA reads TGTGCCAGCAGCCTGAGCGGGGGGAACACCGGGGAGCTGTTTTTT.

This clonotype appeared a few times. The V and J genes are TRBV7-9 and TRBJ2-3; 8 bases are shared with TRBD1. The CDR3 is 17 amino acids. The J segment lost 5 bases and the V segment lost 2 bases, leaving 12 bases of the junction unmatched. Germline CDR1 reads SEHNR; CDR2 reads FQNEAQ (reference sequence). CDR3 nucleotide sequence: TGTGCCAGCAGCTTATTGTGGACAGGGTCAATCCGAGATACGCAGTATTTT. It yields the protein CASSLLWTGSIRDTQYF.

This clonotype appeared a few times. The CDR3, as DNA: TGTGCCAGCTCACTCGGGGGACAGCGCAATCAGCCCCAGCATTTT. Its translation is CASSLGGQRNQPQHF. J is TRBJ1-5 and V is TRBV18, with 7 bases lining up with TRBD1. V was clipped by 4 bases and J by 2 bases; unmatched bases: 5. Germline CDR1 KGHSH, CDR2 LQKENI. The CDR3 contains 15 residues. Based on the CDR3 plus reference TRBV18 and TRBJ1-5, the full variable domain is NAGVMQNPRHLVRRRGQEARLRCSPMKGHSHVYWYRQLPEEGLKFMVYLQKENIIDESGMPKERFSAEFPKEGPSILRIQQVVRGDSAAYFCASSLGGQRNQPQHFGDGTRLSIL.

J is TRBJ1-1 and V is TRBV15; D may be TRBD1 (6 bases). The CDR3 runs to 15 residues. The germline V and J ends were trimmed by 5 bases and 5 bases, with 18 bases remaining between them. CDR1 LNHNV and CDR2 YYDKDF come from the germline V gene (reference sequence). The CDR3, as DNA: TGTGCCACCAGCCTGCCTCAGGGGTTATGGACTGAAGCTTTCTTT. This gives the protein CATSLPQGLWTEAFF.

The rearrangement uses TRBV30 and TRBJ1-5; no definite D call. The CDR3 length is 15 residues. Per the germline V gene, CDR1 is GTSNPN and CDR2 is SVGIG (reference sequence). Trimming removed 0 bases at V and 9 bases at J, with 18 bases between. For the CDR3, the DNA is TGTGCCTGGAGTGTAGGGCCCACGTTCGGCGCGCCCCAGCATTTT. Its protein product is CAWSVGPTFGAPQHF.

This chain links TRBV20-1 with TRBJ1-2, with D uncertain. CDR3 length: 13 amino acids. The ends were cut back, 6 bases at V and 6 bases at J, with 17 bases in the middle. Germline-derived CDR1 and CDR2 are DFQATT and SNEGSKA (reference sequence). The CDR3 is CSALHRPPDGYTF. CDR3 in DNA: TGCAGTGCCCTACACAGACCCCCGGATGGCTACACCTTC.

This clonotype came up a few times. This CDR3 is CASSFLGQGHTEAFF. CDR3 bases: TGTGCCAGCAGCTTCCTTGGGCAGGGTCACACTGAAGCTTTCTTT. The rearrangement uses TRBV7-2 and TRBJ1-1, with a tentative D call TRBD1 (5 bases). The germline gives CDR1 SGHTA, CDR2 FQGNSA. The V end was cut by 3 bases, the J end by 3 bases, with 14 bases between. The CDR3 loop spans 15 amino acids. Full variable domain (remainder filled in from reference TRBV7-2 and TRBJ1-1): GAGVSQSPSNKVTEKGKDVELRCDPISGHTALYWYRQSLGQGLEFLIYFQGNSAPDKSGLPSDRFSAERTGGSVSTLTIQRTQQEDSAVYLCASSFLGQGHTEAFFGQGTRLTVV.

The chain employs TRBV20-1 and TRBJ1-4; D unresolved. V lost 3 bases to trimming and J lost 8 bases, with 13 bases between them. The CDR3 length is 13 residues. Germline-derived CDR1 and CDR2 are DFQATT and SNEGSKA (reference sequence). The CDR3 loop reads CSASPLRGEKLFF. DNA for the CDR3: TGCAGTGCTAGTCCCCTGAGAGGAGAAAAACTGTTTTTT.

The rearrangement joins TRBV7-3 to TRBJ2-2; 9 positions match TRBD2. The length of the CDR3 is 18 residues. Germline loops: CDR1 SGHTA, CDR2 FQGTGA. V dropped 2 bases and J dropped 2; count of bases not matched to a gene: 9. CDR3 nucleotide sequence: TGTGCCAGCAGCTTATGGGGTAGCGGGGGCCTCAACACCGGGGAGCTGTTTTTT. Its protein is CASSLWGSGGLNTGELFF.